This record covers a single TCR beta chain. Its antigen remains unknown. These data belong to a study of cytomegalovirus exposure and HLA in healthy donors. Study-wide results and limits: As immune exposure information, only CMV serostatus was available. V- and J-gene trimming in TCR beta was tied to a missense DCLRE1C variant by an analysis performed later.

CDR1 and CDR2 from the germline V gene are MGHDK and SYGVNS. V was cut by 1 base and J by 8 bases, with 14 bases left in between. CDR3 length: 15 residues. PCR amplification relied on 60 Vbeta primers (plus 13 Jbeta primers). The data were produced by immunoSEQ multiplex PCR, yet TCRdb's version contains in-frame clones alone and is incomplete. The sample consists of more than 150,000 clones, 80% of them appearing once. The chain has TRBV25-1 and TRBJ1-4, with D uncertain. Sequencing was performed on PBMCs. The sequence derives from a girl between 10 and 17 years old in good health and CMV-seropositive. CDR3 in DNA: TGTGCCAGCAGTGAATTGTCCCTTGGAGGAGAAAAACTGTTTTTT. This encodes CASSELSLGGEKLFF.